A selection of T cell receptor beta chains follows, all from one sample in a study of shared clonotypes between healthy human individuals. Clones were sequenced by immunoSEQ multiplex PCR, and TCRdb holds only the in-frame ones, with some missing. The table lists 1.6 million or so clones, approximately 98.5% of them singletons. The sample consisted of naive CD4+ T cells sorted from blood. The receptors stem from a man younger than 45 in good health. CDR3s include the opening cysteine and the closing phenylalanine or tryptophan. A D gene is named only where the DNA matches it firmly. Size values are once, few and many counts, or a class for expanded clones, and some rows have none.

CDR3 DNA: TGTGCCAGCAGGGGCCGACAGGGGCTTACCAATGAGCAGTTCTTC; CDR3 protein: CASRGRQGLTNEQFF; CDR3 length: 15; V gene: TRBV2; D gene: TRBD1; J gene: TRBJ2-1; clone size: .
CDR3 DNA: TGTGCCAGCAGCCCCTTTCGACTAACAAACTCCTACGAGCAGTACTTC; CDR3 protein: CASSPFRLTNSYEQYF; CDR3 length: 16; V gene: TRBV7-2; D gene: .; J gene: TRBJ2-7; clone size: .
CDR3 DNA: TGCGCCAGCAGCTTGAGATCGACCCTTATCGGGGAGCTGTTTTTT; CDR3 protein: CASSLRSTLIGELFF; CDR3 length: 15; V gene: TRBV5-1; D gene: .; J gene: TRBJ2-2; clone size: .
CDR3 DNA: TGTGCCAGCAGCCCACTTTCTAACTATGGCTACACCTTC; CDR3 protein: CASSPLSNYGYTF; CDR3 length: 13; V gene: TRBV7-9; D gene: .; J gene: TRBJ1-2; clone size: .
CDR3 DNA: TGTGCCAGCAGTGACGACTCACAGGGGGCCAATGGCTACACCTTC; CDR3 protein: CASSDDSQGANGYTF; CDR3 length: 15; V gene: TRBV2; D gene: TRBD1; J gene: TRBJ1-2; clone size: .
CDR3 DNA: TGTGCCAGCAGTCCCCAAACATCAAGCCCCGGGCTGTTTTTT; CDR3 protein: CASSPQTSSPGLFF; CDR3 length: 14; V gene: TRBV2; D gene: .; J gene: TRBJ2-2; clone size: .
CDR3 DNA: TGTGCCAGCAGCCCCACGACCACCACAGATACGCAGTATTTT; CDR3 protein: CASSPTTTTDTQYF; CDR3 length: 14; V gene: TRBV7-6; D gene: .; J gene: TRBJ2-3; clone size: .
CDR3 DNA: TGTGCTAGCAGCTTGGCCGGACAGGGGGCTTCCGAGACCCAGTACTTC; CDR3 protein: CASSLAGQGASETQYF; CDR3 length: 16; V gene: TRBV7-7; D gene: TRBD1; J gene: TRBJ2-5; clone size: .
CDR3 DNA: TGTGCCAGCAGCAAAGTGGTCCAAGAGACCCAGTACTTC; CDR3 protein: CASSKVVQETQYF; CDR3 length: 13; V gene: TRBV7-7; D gene: .; J gene: TRBJ2-5; clone size: .
CDR3 DNA: TGTGCCAGCAGCGTAGGGACGGACCCGAATGCGTTCTTC; CDR3 protein: CASSVGTDPNAFF; CDR3 length: 13; V gene: TRBV9; D gene: .; J gene: TRBJ2-1; clone size: .
CDR3 DNA: TGCGCCAGCAGCTGGGACAGGGGGGTATCCCGCGAGCAGTACTTC; CDR3 protein: CASSWDRGVSREQYF; CDR3 length: 15; V gene: TRBV5-1; D gene: TRBD1; J gene: TRBJ2-7; clone size: .
CDR3 DNA: TGTGCCAGCAGTGCTAACTCGGGCAGCCAAGAGACCCAGTACTTC; CDR3 protein: CASSANSGSQETQYF; CDR3 length: 15; V gene: TRBV2; D gene: .; J gene: TRBJ2-5; clone size: once
CDR3 DNA: TGTGCCAGCAGTTTTCTCGGGACCCCCGGAGGAACTGAAGCTTTCTTT; CDR3 protein: CASSFLGTPGGTEAFF; CDR3 length: 16; V gene: TRBV28; D gene: .; J gene: TRBJ1-1; clone size: .
CDR3 DNA: TGCGCCAGCAGCGGAACGCAGGGAGACGAGCAGTTCTTC; CDR3 protein: CASSGTQGDEQFF; CDR3 length: 13; V gene: TRBV5-1; D gene: .; J gene: TRBJ2-1; clone size: .
CDR3 DNA: TGTGCCAGCAGCCGGACCCTCGGGACTTACGAGCAGTACTTC; CDR3 protein: CASSRTLGTYEQYF; CDR3 length: 14; V gene: TRBV28; D gene: .; J gene: TRBJ2-7; clone size: .
CDR3 DNA: TGTGCCAGCAGCGCCGAAGTTACGAACGAGCAGTACTTC; CDR3 protein: CASSAEVTNEQYF; CDR3 length: 13; V gene: TRBV11-2; D gene: .; J gene: TRBJ2-7; clone size: .
CDR3 DNA: TGTGCCAGCAGAAACACGGGAAAACTGTTTTTT; CDR3 protein: CASRNTGKLFF; CDR3 length: 11; V gene: TRBV6-1; D gene: .; J gene: TRBJ1-4; clone size: .
CDR3 DNA: TGTGCCAGCAGCTTGGGGGACAGGGCATTCAATCAGCCCCAGCATTTT; CDR3 protein: CASSLGDRAFNQPQHF; CDR3 length: 16; V gene: TRBV5-6; D gene: TRBD1; J gene: TRBJ1-5; clone size: once
CDR3 DNA: TGTGCCAGCAGTGAAGTACGCTCGCGTAACAACGCCTACGGGCAGTACTTC; CDR3 protein: CASSEVRSRNNAYGQYF; CDR3 length: 17; V gene: TRBV6-1; D gene: .; J gene: TRBJ2-7; clone size: once
CDR3 DNA: TGTGCCAGCAGCGTAGGAGGTAGCGGGTACAATGAGCAGTTCTTC; CDR3 protein: CASSVGGSGYNEQFF; CDR3 length: 15; V gene: TRBV9; D gene: TRBD2; J gene: TRBJ2-1; clone size: .
CDR3 DNA: TGTGCCAGCAGCGTAGCCCGACTTGAGTACGAGCAGTACTTC; CDR3 protein: CASSVARLEYEQYF; CDR3 length: 14; V gene: TRBV7-2; D gene: .; J gene: TRBJ2-7; clone size: .
CDR3 DNA: TGCGCCAGCAGCTTGAACGGGGGCACAGATACGCAGTATTTT; CDR3 protein: CASSLNGGTDTQYF; CDR3 length: 14; V gene: TRBV5-1; D gene: .; J gene: TRBJ2-3; clone size: .
CDR3 DNA: TGTGCCAGCAGCTTGGGCTTAGCCTTTGACGAGCAGTACTTC; CDR3 protein: CASSLGLAFDEQYF; CDR3 length: 14; V gene: TRBV5-6; D gene: .; J gene: TRBJ2-7; clone size: .
CDR3 DNA: TGCGCCAGCAGCCAAGACCACCAGCGTGAAGCCTACGAGCAGTACTTC; CDR3 protein: CASSQDHQREAYEQYF; CDR3 length: 16; V gene: TRBV4-3; D gene: .; J gene: TRBJ2-7; clone size: .
CDR3 DNA: TGTGTCGTGGCAGGGACAGGTCGAGGGGCCAACGTCCTGACTTTC; CDR3 protein: CVVAGTGRGANVLTF; CDR3 length: 15; V gene: TRBV6-5; D gene: TRBD1; J gene: TRBJ2-6; clone size: .
CDR3 DNA: TGTGCCAGTACAGGGTGGAGGAATGAAAAACTGTTTTTT; CDR3 protein: CASTGWRNEKLFF; CDR3 length: 13; V gene: TRBV28; D gene: .; J gene: TRBJ1-4; clone size: .
CDR3 DNA: TGCGCCAGCAGTGAGTTTGGCCGAAACGAGCAGTACTTC; CDR3 protein: CASSEFGRNEQYF; CDR3 length: 13; V gene: TRBV10-2; D gene: .; J gene: TRBJ2-7; clone size: .
CDR3 DNA: TGTGCCAGCAGTTTCGAGGGCGTTGGCTACACCTTC; CDR3 protein: CASSFEGVGYTF; CDR3 length: 12; V gene: TRBV28; D gene: .; J gene: TRBJ1-2; clone size: .
CDR3 DNA: TGTGCCAGCAGTGAGGTCATGGTGGACACTGAGCAGTTCTTC; CDR3 protein: CASSEVMVDTEQFF; CDR3 length: 14; V gene: TRBV2; D gene: .; J gene: TRBJ2-1; clone size: .
CDR3 DNA: TGTGCCAGCTCACCTACGACAGAATTGTACGAGCAGTACTTC; CDR3 protein: CASSPTTELYEQYF; CDR3 length: 14; V gene: TRBV18; D gene: .; J gene: TRBJ2-7; clone size: .
CDR3 DNA: TGCGCCAGCAGCCAAGAAGGTGGTCAGGGAAGAGGCTACACCTTC; CDR3 protein: CASSQEGGQGRGYTF; CDR3 length: 15; V gene: TRBV4-3; D gene: .; J gene: TRBJ1-2; clone size: .
CDR3 DNA: TGTGCCAGCAGTTCCGTGAACACTGAAGCTTTCTTT; CDR3 protein: CASSSVNTEAFF; CDR3 length: 12; V gene: TRBV27; D gene: .; J gene: TRBJ1-1; clone size: .
CDR3 DNA: TGTGCCAGTGAAGACCCGCCGCTGCTCTACTTC; CDR3 protein: CASEDPPLLYF; CDR3 length: 11; V gene: TRBV6-1; D gene: .; J gene: TRBJ2-7; clone size: .
CDR3 DNA: TGCGCCAGCAGCCAAGGGTTCGGGCACTCTGGAAACACCATATATTTT; CDR3 protein: CASSQGFGHSGNTIYF; CDR3 length: 16; V gene: TRBV4-1; D gene: .; J gene: TRBJ1-3; clone size: .
CDR3 DNA: TGTGCCAGCTCACCAAAGGCAGGGGGCGAGCAGTACTTC; CDR3 protein: CASSPKAGGEQYF; CDR3 length: 13; V gene: TRBV18; D gene: TRBD1; J gene: TRBJ2-7; clone size: .
CDR3 DNA: TGTGCCAGTAGTATAGGTCCCGGGACAGGTACAGATACGCAGTATTTT; CDR3 protein: CASSIGPGTGTDTQYF; CDR3 length: 16; V gene: TRBV19; D gene: TRBD1; J gene: TRBJ2-3; clone size: .
CDR3 DNA: TGTGCCAGCAGCTTGGGACAGGGGAACACAGATACGCAGTATTTT; CDR3 protein: CASSLGQGNTDTQYF; CDR3 length: 15; V gene: TRBV5-4; D gene: TRBD1; J gene: TRBJ2-3; clone size: .
CDR3 DNA: TGTGCCATCAGTGAGTCGATCGTATATAGGACTAGCGGCCCCAATGAGCAGTTCTTC; CDR3 protein: CAISESIVYRTSGPNEQFF; CDR3 length: 19; V gene: TRBV10-3; D gene: TRBD2; J gene: TRBJ2-1; clone size: .
CDR3 DNA: TGTGCCAGCTCACCTCGGACAGGGTTTGACTACGAGCAGTACTTC; CDR3 protein: CASSPRTGFDYEQYF; CDR3 length: 15; V gene: TRBV18; D gene: TRBD1; J gene: TRBJ2-7; clone size: .
CDR3 DNA: TGTGCCAGCAGTTTTCTGGGGAATGGCTACACCTTC; CDR3 protein: CASSFLGNGYTF; CDR3 length: 12; V gene: TRBV28; D gene: .; J gene: TRBJ1-2; clone size: once
CDR3 DNA: TGTGCCAGCAGCCGCCAGTCGAGCACCGGGGAGCTGTTTTTT; CDR3 protein: CASSRQSSTGELFF; CDR3 length: 14; V gene: TRBV7-3; D gene: .; J gene: TRBJ2-2; clone size: .